Listed below are T cell receptor beta chains from one sample, sequenced in a study of technical replicates of blood from a handful of donors. Measured with immunoSEQ multiplex PCR; TCRdb has only the in-frame clones, and not every one. Of roughly 79,000 clones detected, around 91% appear once; the ten largest clones hold under 0.4%. Sequenced input: T cells isolated from PBMCs. The receptors originated from a human donor in good health. Some clones in this sample may be carry-over from other donors' samples. The CDR3 runs from the conserved cysteine through the conserved F or W. The D gene is left open where the match is weak. Rows may omit the clone size; those that give it use once, few, many or a size class.

j_call | clone_size | v_call | d_call | cdr3_nt | cdr3_aa
TRBJ2-2 | NA | TRBV30 | NA | TGTGCCTGGAGCCCTGCGTACACCGGGGAGCTGTTTTTT | CAWSPAYTGELFF
TRBJ1-1 | NA | TRBV5-1 | NA | TGCGCCAGCAGCTTGGCCCCCCCGGGGATGTGGACTGAAGCTTTCTTT | CASSLAPPGMWTEAFF
TRBJ2-7 | NA | TRBV9 | TRBD1 | TGTGCCAGCAGCTCGGGGACAGGGGCCTACGAGCAGTACTTC | CASSSGTGAYEQYF
TRBJ1-1 | few | TRBV2 | NA | TGTGCCAGCCGGGAGGATCCAGCTTTCTTT | CASREDPAFF
TRBJ2-2 | NA | TRBV28 | NA | TGTGCCAGCAGTCGCCCAACGGAGGGGGAGCTGTTTTTT | CASSRPTEGELFF
TRBJ2-7 | NA | TRBV12-5 | NA | TGTGCTAGTGGTTTGCCGGGCGGCGGGGCTGCCTACGAGCAGTACTTC | CASGLPGGGAAYEQYF
TRBJ1-1 | NA | TRBV30 | NA | TGTGCCTGGAGTGAAACTAGGTATTCGAACACTGAAGCTTTCTTT | CAWSETRYSNTEAFF
TRBJ2-1 | once | TRBV2 | NA | TGTGCCAGCAAAGTCGGCGGGATGATCGATGAGCAGTTCTTC | CASKVGGMIDEQFF
TRBJ2-1 | NA | TRBV9 | TRBD2 | TGTGCCAGCAGCCGGGGGGGCGATCTCAATGAGCAGTTCTTC | CASSRGGDLNEQFF
TRBJ2-3 | NA | TRBV7-3 | NA | TGTGCCAGCAGCTTAAGCCAGGGGCGCGGAGATACGCAGTATTTT | CASSLSQGRGDTQYF
TRBJ2-1 | NA | TRBV18 | TRBD2 | TGTGCCAGCTCATCCGGGACTAGCGGGAGGGCGGCCGAGCAGTTCTTC | CASSSGTSGRAAEQFF
TRBJ2-1 | NA | TRBV29-1 | TRBD2 | TGCAGCGTTCACTTAGGGGGACTAGCGGCCCCTTACAATGAGCAGTTCTTC | CSVHLGGLAAPYNEQFF
TRBJ1-2 | NA | TRBV18 | NA | TGTGCCAGCTCACCACTGGGGGAGGATGGCTACACCTTC | CASSPLGEDGYTF
TRBJ2-7 | NA | TRBV2 | NA | TGTGCCAGCGGAGGAGTTGACTACGAGCAGTACTTC | CASGGVDYEQYF
TRBJ1-2 | once | TRBV10-1 | NA | TGCGCCAGCAGTCCGAGGGGGAACGGCTATGGCTACACCTTC | CASSPRGNGYGYTF
TRBJ2-7 | NA | TRBV11-2 | NA | TGTGCCAGCAGAAATCCGGGACAAGGCTCCTACGAGCAGTACTTC | CASRNPGQGSYEQYF
TRBJ2-2 | NA | TRBV19 | TRBD2 | TGTGCCAGTAGTAGGAAAACACTAGCGGGTATCACCGGGGAGCTGTTTTTT | CASSRKTLAGITGELFF
TRBJ2-7 | NA | TRBV5-6 | TRBD2 | TGTGCCAGCAGCGGGGGACTAGCGGGGGGCTACGAGCAGTACTTC | CASSGGLAGGYEQYF
TRBJ1-2 | NA | TRBV14 | NA | TGTGCCAGCAGCCAAGAAAGCAGGGCCGGCTATGGCTACACCTTC | CASSQESRAGYGYTF
TRBJ2-6 | NA | TRBV4-1 | TRBD1 | TGCGCCAGCAGCCCGAGCAACCCCGGGACAGAACCTGGCCTGACTTTC | CASSPSNPGTEPGLTF
TRBJ2-2 | once | TRBV7-2 | NA | TGTGCCAGCAGCTTAAGGGGGTGGTACGGGACCGGGGAGCTGTTTTTT | CASSLRGWYGTGELFF
TRBJ1-2 | NA | TRBV11-3 | NA | TGTGCCAGCAGCTTAGACGGCTACGGTGTCAAGGCTAGTGGCTACACCTTC | CASSLDGYGVKASGYTF
TRBJ1-5 | NA | TRBV9 | NA | TGTGCCAGCAGCCGTGACGGGAACCCAAATCAGCCCCAGCATTTT | CASSRDGNPNQPQHF
TRBJ1-1 | NA | TRBV13 | NA | TGTGCCAGCAGCTTAGGCTACCAAGCCCGGGCTTTCTTT | CASSLGYQARAFF
TRBJ2-7 | NA | TRBV19 | TRBD2 | TGTGCCAGTAGTATTAAGTTAGCGGGCGAGCAGTACTTC | CASSIKLAGEQYF
TRBJ2-7 | NA | TRBV19 | TRBD1 | TGTGCCAGTAGTAGACAGGGGGCTGTCTACGAGCAGTACTTC | CASSRQGAVYEQYF
TRBJ2-1 | NA | TRBV11-3 | NA | TGTGCCAGCAGCCCGACCGACCCGGGGTCGCAGTTCTTC | CASSPTDPGSQFF
TRBJ1-4 | NA | TRBV25-1 | NA | TGTGCCAGCAGTGAATATGAAGGGGCCATTAATGAAAAACTGTTTTTT | CASSEYEGAINEKLFF
TRBJ2-2 | NA | TRBV28 | TRBD1 | TGTGCCAGTACTCCCTTTTTGAGGGGGCCCAACACCGGGGAGCTGTTTTTT | CASTPFLRGPNTGELFF
TRBJ1-2 | NA | TRBV27 | TRBD1 | TGTGCCAGCAGTTTTGGACAGGGGGGAGTGAGTGACTATGGCTACACCTTC | CASSFGQGGVSDYGYTF
TRBJ2-7 | once | TRBV5-1 | TRBD1 | TGCGCCAGCAGCATAAACAGGGGGTTCTCCTACGAGCAGTACTTC | CASSINRGFSYEQYF